The 4 T cell receptor beta chains listed next were all sequenced from one sample in a study of T cells in Graves' hyperthyroidism and ophthalmopathy. Amplification of TCR beta CDR3 regions was performed using RNA transcripts as template. The study used the HTBI primer set for a first-round RT-PCR of the TCR CDR3. TCRdb re-called the multiplex PCR reads with MiXCR, one entry per CDR3 protein. The profile shows 550,000 to 600,000 distinct CDR3 sequences, 14% of them singletons. Sequencing used blood. These receptors were collected from a woman aged 18-30 years with Graves' ophthalmopathy.

This clonotype appeared a few times. This rearrangement joins TRBV19 to TRBJ1-4, with D uncertain. The germline CDR1 and CDR2 sequences are LNHDA and SQIVND (reference sequence). The CDR3 is 14 residues long. Trimming shortened V by 4 bases and J by 8 bases, and 14 bases separated the two germline ends. The CDR3 reads CASSTGWLEEKLFF. CDR3 coding DNA: TGTGCCAGTAGTACAGGCTGGTTGGAGGAAAAACTGTTTTTT.

This clonotype was found many times. This chain links TRBV12-3 or TRBV12-4 with TRBJ2-7; no clear D. V gave up 1 base and J gave up 0 bases, with 13 bases separating them. The CDR3 runs to 16 residues. Here the CDR3 DNA reads TGTGCCAGCAGTTTAGGAGACCCAAAGTTCTCCTACGAGCAGTACTTC. Translating gives CASSLGDPKFSYEQYF.

This clonotype has more than one count but fewer than ten. The V and J genes are TRBV9 and TRBJ1-1; TRBD1 matches 9 bases. V was pared by 0 bases and J by 6 bases, with 6 bases of the junction left unmatched. Germline assignment: CDR1 SGDLS and CDR2 YYNGEE. This CDR3 spans 15 amino acids. CDR3 loop: CASSVAGTGTSEAFF. CDR3 nucleotides: TGTGCCAGCAGCGTAGCGGGGACAGGGACGTCTGAAGCTTTCTTT. The whole variable domain, filled in from reference TRBV9 and TRBJ1-1, reads DSGVTQTPKHLITATGQRVTLRCSPRSGDLSVYWYQQSLDQGLQFLIQYYNGEERAKGNILERFSAQQFPDLHSELNLSSLELGDSALYFCASSVAGTGTSEAFFGQGTRLTVV.

This clonotype was picked up a small number of times. This chain joins TRBV7-2 and TRBJ1-2; no firm D call. V lost 6 bases and J 8 bases, leaving 16 bases between the germline ends. This CDR3 is 13 amino acids long. CDR1 is SGHTA and CDR2 is FQGNSA in the germline V gene. As DNA, the CDR3 is TGTGCCAGCAGTTTATTACAGACCTGGGGCTACACCTTC. This encodes CASSLLQTWGYTF.